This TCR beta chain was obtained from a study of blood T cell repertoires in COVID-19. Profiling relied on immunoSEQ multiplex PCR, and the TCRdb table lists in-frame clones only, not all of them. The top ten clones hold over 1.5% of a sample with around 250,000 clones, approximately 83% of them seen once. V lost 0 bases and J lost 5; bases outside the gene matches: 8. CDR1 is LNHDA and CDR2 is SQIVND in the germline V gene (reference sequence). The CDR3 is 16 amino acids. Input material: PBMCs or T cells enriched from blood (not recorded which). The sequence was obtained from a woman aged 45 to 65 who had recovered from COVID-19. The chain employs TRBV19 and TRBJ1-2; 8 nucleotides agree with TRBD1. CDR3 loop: CASSIDWQGATYGYTF. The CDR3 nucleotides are TGTGCCAGTAGTATAGATTGGCAGGGGGCGACGTATGGCTACACCTTC.